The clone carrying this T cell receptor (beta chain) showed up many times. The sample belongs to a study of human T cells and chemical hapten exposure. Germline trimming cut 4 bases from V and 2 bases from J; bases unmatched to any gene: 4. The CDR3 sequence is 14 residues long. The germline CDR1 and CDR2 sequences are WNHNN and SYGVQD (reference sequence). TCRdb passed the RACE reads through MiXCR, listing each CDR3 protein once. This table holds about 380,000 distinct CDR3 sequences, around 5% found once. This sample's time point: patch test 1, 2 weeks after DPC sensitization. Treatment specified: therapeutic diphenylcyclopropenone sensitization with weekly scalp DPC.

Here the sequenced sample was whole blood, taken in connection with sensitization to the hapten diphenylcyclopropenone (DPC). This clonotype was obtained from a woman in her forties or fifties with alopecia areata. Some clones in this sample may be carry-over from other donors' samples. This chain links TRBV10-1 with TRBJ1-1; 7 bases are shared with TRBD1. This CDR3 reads CASSARGSNTEAFF. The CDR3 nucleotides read TGCGCCAGCAGTGCCAGGGGGTCTAACACTGAAGCTTTCTTT.